The 24 T cell receptor beta chains below come from one sample, sequenced in a study of blood T cells in healthy people across ages. Primers used in a second PCR of roughly 6 to 11 cycles were a sample-barcoded 5' primer and a J-beta primer mix. TCRdb ran MiXCR on the 5' RACE reads and lists one entry per CDR3 protein. The sample includes some 1.7 million distinct CDR3 sequences, over 25% of them seen just once. Sequencing was performed on blood. All receptors come from a woman between 25 and 40 years old in good health.

The chain uses TRBV6-6 and TRBJ2-5; 9 bases agree with TRBD1. The V segment lost 2 bases and the J segment 3 bases; nucleotides outside the gene matches: 10. The length of the CDR3 is 17 residues. Germline assignment: CDR1 MNHNY and CDR2 SVGAGI (reference sequence). CDR3 nucleotides: TGTGCCAGCAGTTACACGGGACAGGGTGCCGATAAAGAGACCCAGTACTTC. Translation gives CASSYTGQGADKETQYF.

Concerning this clonotype: Given the absence of the conserved phenylalanine or tryptophan at the CDR3 end, a read error is likely. The V and J genes are TRBV7-3 and TRBJ2-1, with D possibly matching TRBD2 (5 bases). There are 15 residues in the CDR3. The germline CDR1 and CDR2 sequences are SGHTA and FQGTGA. V lost 2 bases, J lost 0 bases, and 8 bases lay in between. CDR3 loop: CASSLGLSSYNEQFL. The DNA for the CDR3 is TGTGCCAGCAGCTTAGGACTGAGCTCCTACAATGAGCAGTTCTTA.

This clonotype was detected many times. The V call is TRBV7-9, the J call TRBJ2-7, with a tentative D call TRBD2 (6 bases). Germline values: CDR1 SEHNR, CDR2 FQNEAQ (reference sequence). Trimming shortened V by 5 bases and J by 4 bases, and 15 bases separated the two germline ends. This CDR3 comprises 14 residues. CDR3 nucleotide sequence: TGTGCCAGCAGCCTACCCGGGAGATCATACGAGCAGTACTTC. Translation: CASSLPGRSYEQYF.

The chain joins TRBV20-1 to TRBJ2-3; D is ambiguous. The CDR3 runs 15 residues. Germline values: CDR1 DFQATT, CDR2 SNEGSKA (reference sequence). V was pared by 0 bases and J by 2 bases, with 12 bases between. CDR3 DNA: TGCAGTGCTAGAGATCTTACGGTTCACACAGATACGCAGTATTTT. Translation gives CSARDLTVHTDTQYF.

This clonotype was seen only a few times. CDR3 sequence: CASNPSPAEQYF. The CDR3 DNA follows: TGTGCCAGCAACCCTTCCCCGGCTGAGCAGTACTTC. V gene TRBV2 combines with J gene TRBJ2-5, with unresolved D. Germline CDR1 SNHLY, CDR2 FYNNEI. V was cut by 7 bases and J by 11 bases, with 17 bases left in between. The CDR3 is 12 residues long.

This clonotype was recorded a few times. The J gene is TRBJ1-1, the V gene TRBV2; D not resolved. Looked up from germline, CDR1 is SNHLY and CDR2 is FYNNEI. The CDR3 has 12 amino acids. Trimming cost V 8 bases and J 4 bases, with 11 bases left between them. For the CDR3, the DNA is TGTGCCAGCGCATTCCGAGCCACTGAAGCTTTCTTT. This translates into CASAFRATEAFF.

The gene calls are TRBV5-1 and TRBJ2-5, with D possibly TRBD1 on 5 matching bases. V lost 3 bases and J 11 bases, leaving 20 bases between the germline ends. The germline V gene has CDR1 SGHRS and CDR2 YFSETQ. The CDR3 is made up of 14 amino acids. CDR3 loop: CASSWDVTARGQYF. Here the CDR3 DNA reads TGCGCCAGCAGCTGGGATGTGACGGCAAGGGGACAGTACTTC.

This clonotype occurred many times. This rearrangement joins TRBV4-2 to TRBJ2-4; D is uncertain. V lost 1 base and J 2 bases, leaving 15 bases between the germline ends. Germline V gene sequence: CDR1 LGHNA, CDR2 YNFKEQ. The CDR3 has 17 residues. The CDR3 region is CASSQVDGSLSKNIQYF. CDR3 nucleotides: TGTGCCAGCAGCCAAGTGGACGGGTCGCTATCCAAAAACATTCAGTACTTC.

This sequence joins TRBV6-6 and TRBJ2-7; 7 nucleotides line up with TRBD1. The germline CDR1 and CDR2 sequences are MNHNY and SVGAGI (reference sequence). The CDR3 loop spans 14 amino acids. J gave up 3 bases and V 10 bases, and 12 bases lay outside the gene matches. The CDR3 reads CATKRGGRDYEQYF. CDR3 in DNA: TGTGCCACCAAAAGAGGGGGCCGAGACTACGAGCAGTACTTC.

In this sample, this clonotype turned up a few times. The chain links TRBV27 to TRBJ2-3; no clear D. The V gene's germline CDR1 is MNHEY and CDR2 SMNVEV (reference sequence). This CDR3 spans 16 amino acids. V was trimmed by 9 bases and J by 0 bases, leaving 19 bases between them. CDR3: CASRTSWTTSTDTQYF. The CDR3 bases are TGTGCCAGTAGAACGAGCTGGACGACGAGCACAGATACGCAGTATTTT.

The chain recombines TRBV5-1 with TRBJ2-5; 7 bases map to TRBD1. V shed 6 bases and J 2 bases; nucleotides not matched to a gene: 7. CDR3 size: 14 residues. CDR1 is SGHRS and CDR2 is YFSETQ in the germline V gene. Here the CDR3 DNA reads TGCGCCAGCACCAAAATGACAGGGCAAGAGACCCAGTACTTC. Its translation is CASTKMTGQETQYF.

This clonotype showed up just a few times. The CDR3 sequence is CASSEAAWREMGNEQFF. The DNA of the CDR3 is TGTGCCAGCAGTGAAGCTGCATGGCGGGAGATGGGCAATGAGCAGTTCTTC. This chain joins TRBV2 and TRBJ2-1; 7 positions agree with TRBD2. Unmatched junction bases numbered 11, after V lost 0 bases and J lost 6 bases. Germline V gives CDR1 SNHLY, CDR2 FYNNEI. The length of the CDR3 is 17 residues.

This clonotype was counted between two and nine times. The gene calls are TRBV5-1 and TRBJ1-4; D gene uncertain. V dropped 0 bases and J dropped 4 bases, with 7 bases sitting between them. Germline CDR1 and CDR2: SGHRS and YFSETQ. The CDR3 runs 14 residues. CDR3 nucleotide sequence: TGCGCCAGCAGCTTGGACACTTATAATGAAAAACTGTTTTTT. Protein product: CASSLDTYNEKLFF.

This chain connects TRBV15 to TRBJ1-3; D call uncertain. Germline loops: CDR1 LNHNV, CDR2 YYDKDF (reference sequence). This CDR3 is 14 amino acids long. The V and J ends lost 3 bases and 4 bases respectively, with 10 bases between them. The CDR3 here is CATSSALGGNTIYF. CDR3 bases: TGTGCCACCAGCAGCGCACTGGGAGGAAACACCATATATTTT.

This clonotype was observed a handful of times. V usage is TRBV15 and J usage is TRBJ1-2, with D unresolved. This CDR3 is 14 amino acids long. From germline, CDR1 is LNHNV and CDR2 YYDKDF (reference sequence). Trimming stripped 0 bases from V and 4 bases from J, with 9 bases between. DNA of the CDR3: TGTGCCACCAGCAGAGAGCGGGGTACCTATGGCTACACCTTC. Its translation is CATSRERGTYGYTF.

This sequence joins TRBV6-5 and TRBJ1-5, with D unresolved. Germline CDR1 MNHEY, CDR2 SVGAGI. The CDR3 extends over 14 amino acids. Between the trimmed V and J ends, which lost 6 bases and 3 bases, there was a span of 12 bases. The CDR3, as DNA: TGTGCCAGCAGGTACGGACGGAACAATCAGCCCCAGCATTTT. Encoded protein: CASRYGRNNQPQHF.

This clonotype showed up many times. V and J are TRBV20-1 and TRBJ1-2; TRBD1 matches at 7 bases. J lost 6 bases, V lost 6 bases, and 7 bases had no gene match. CDR3 length: 12 amino acids. Per germline, CDR1 DFQATT and CDR2 SNEGSKA (reference sequence). The DNA of the CDR3 is TGCAGTGCGAGACAGGGCGAGGATGGCTACACCTTC. Its translation: CSARQGEDGYTF.

This clonotype showed up just a few times. The J gene is TRBJ2-3, the V gene TRBV2; the D is unclear. Trimming pared 6 bases from V and 2 bases from J, leaving 9 bases between. The CDR3 consists of 13 residues. CDR1 and CDR2 from the germline V gene are SNHLY and FYNNEI. CDR3 protein: CASRDLPTDTQYF. Written as DNA, the CDR3 is TGTGCCAGCAGAGACCTCCCCACAGATACGCAGTATTTT.

The J gene is TRBJ1-5, the V gene TRBV5-6; D gene unclear. V dropped 5 bases and J dropped 3 bases, with 9 bases sitting between them. The germline CDR1 and CDR2 sequences are SGHDT and YYEEEE. This CDR3 contains 13 residues. This CDR3 reads CASSSGINQPQHF. The CDR3 bases are TGTGCCAGCAGTTCCGGGATCAATCAGCCCCAGCATTTT.

Note on this clonotype: A read error is likely, as this CDR3 ends without the conserved phenylalanine or tryptophan. This chain's CDR3 is CASSFPLGRGETDTQYY. The CDR3 coding sequence is TGTGCCAGCAGCTTCCCGTTGGGCAGGGGTGAGACAGATACGCAGTATTAT. V is TRBV11-2 and J is TRBJ2-3, with TRBD1 as a possible D gene (6 bases). CDR3 size: 17 residues. V lost 3 bases and J 3 bases, leaving 19 bases between the germline ends. Germline loops: CDR1 SGHAT, CDR2 FQNNGV.

This clonotype was detected a few times. This chain connects TRBV29-1 to TRBJ1-2, with D maybe TRBD1 (6 bases). The CDR3 length is 13 residues. Germline V CDR1 and CDR2: SQVTM, ANQGSEA. V gave up 7 bases and J gave up 7 bases, with 19 bases separating them. The CDR3 is CSAEDRRGPGYTF. CDR3 DNA: TGCAGCGCTGAGGACCGCAGGGGCCCTGGCTACACCTTC.

The CDR3 DNA reads as TGTGCCAGCAGGGGACTAGCGGGCTACTCCTACAATGAGCAGTTCTTC. Translation: CASRGLAGYSYNEQFF. The V gene is TRBV12-3 or TRBV12-4, the J gene TRBJ2-1; 12 bases map to TRBD2. The CDR3 contains 16 residues. V dropped 6 bases and J dropped 0; count of bases not matched to a gene: 3.

V usage is TRBV12-3 or TRBV12-4 and J usage is TRBJ2-5; a weak D match, TRBD2 (6 bases). This CDR3 is 15 amino acids long. The ends were cut back, 3 bases at V and 1 base at J, with 12 bases in the middle. CDR3 nucleotides: TGTGCCAGCAGTTTTTCCGGGACTTTCCAAGAGACCCAGTACTTC. Its translation is CASSFSGTFQETQYF.

The V gene is TRBV7-6, the J gene TRBJ1-4; possibly TRBD1 for D (5 bases). Looked up from germline, CDR1 is SGHVS and CDR2 is FNYEAQ. V was trimmed by 5 bases and J by 6 bases, leaving 13 bases between them. There are 14 residues in the CDR3. DNA of the CDR3: TGTGCCAGCAGCCGACAGTTTATGGATGAAAAACTGTTTTTT. As protein: CASSRQFMDEKLFF.